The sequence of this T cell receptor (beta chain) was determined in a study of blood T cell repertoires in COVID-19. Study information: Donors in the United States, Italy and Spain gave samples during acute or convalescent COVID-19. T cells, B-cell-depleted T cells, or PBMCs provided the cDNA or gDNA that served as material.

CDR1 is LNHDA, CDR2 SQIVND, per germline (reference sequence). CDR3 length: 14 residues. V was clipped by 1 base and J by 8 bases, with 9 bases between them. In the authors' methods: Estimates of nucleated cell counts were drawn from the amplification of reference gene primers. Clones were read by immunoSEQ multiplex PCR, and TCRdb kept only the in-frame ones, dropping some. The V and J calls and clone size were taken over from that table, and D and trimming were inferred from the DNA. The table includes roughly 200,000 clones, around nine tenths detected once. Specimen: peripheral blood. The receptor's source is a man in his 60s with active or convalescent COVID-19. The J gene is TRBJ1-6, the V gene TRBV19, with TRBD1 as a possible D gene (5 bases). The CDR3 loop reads CASSIAGTYSPLHF. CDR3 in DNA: TGTGCCAGTAGTATAGCAGGGACTTATTCACCCCTCCACTTT.